A single sample is the source of the 8 T cell receptor beta chains below, sequenced in a study of cytotoxic CD8 clonotypes in ibrutinib-treated CLL. The data were produced by immunoSEQ multiplex PCR, yet TCRdb's version contains in-frame clones alone and is incomplete. The sample has about 120,000 clones; roughly 60% are singletons. This sample comprised PBMCs, obtained after 24 months of ibrutinib treatment. The receptors come from a human donor with chronic lymphocytic leukemia.

This clone was found a few times. CDR3 sequence: CASSSGTRGTEQYF. The CDR3 DNA is TGTGCCAGCAGCTCTGGGACTAGGGGGACCGAGCAGTACTTC. This chain uses TRBV5-6 with TRBJ2-7; 8 bases agree with TRBD2. V lost 3 bases and J lost 6; bases outside the gene matches: 8. Germline values: CDR1 SGHDT, CDR2 YYEEEE. CDR3 size: 14 residues.

Written as DNA, the CDR3 is TGTGCCAGCAGCGTAGTCGGGGCGAGCTCCTACAATGAGCAGTTCTTC. Its protein product is CASSVVGASSYNEQFF. The chain combines TRBV9 with TRBJ2-1, with D tentatively TRBD1 or TRBD2 (5 bases each). V lost 0 bases, J lost 0 bases, and 10 bases lay in between. The CDR3 is made up of 16 amino acids. Germline-derived CDR1 and CDR2 are SGDLS and YYNGEE.

Comments on this clone: This sample includes further DNA sequences coding for the same CDR3. V gene TRBV5-1 combines with J gene TRBJ2-7; the D is unclear. Between the trimmed V and J ends, which lost 0 bases and 1 base, there was a span of 8 bases. There are 14 residues in the CDR3. The V gene's germline CDR1 is SGHRS and CDR2 YFSETQ. The CDR3 reads CASSLEGHSYEQYF. The CDR3 nucleotides read TGCGCCAGCAGCTTGGAGGGTCATTCCTACGAGCAGTACTTC.

This clone has only a few counts. This chain links TRBV29-1 with TRBJ2-3, with 12 bases aligning to TRBD2. The germline gives CDR1 SQVTM, CDR2 ANQGSEA. This CDR3 has 15 residues. The V and J ends lost 5 bases and 1 base, in that order; junction bases with no gene match: 4. CDR3 sequence: CSVRRTSGGTDTQYF. The DNA for the CDR3 is TGCAGCGTTCGCAGGACTAGCGGGGGCACAGATACGCAGTATTTT.

The chain recombines TRBV30 with TRBJ2-5; 12 bases are a match to TRBD2. V trimming: 2 bases; J trimming: 5 bases; junction bases outside the gene matches: 9. CDR3 length: 16 residues. The V gene's germline CDR1 is GTSNPN and CDR2 SVGIG (reference sequence). CDR3 DNA sequence: TGTGCCTGGAGTCGCCCTAGCGGGGGGGTAATGGAGACCCAGTACTTC. Translating gives CAWSRPSGGVMETQYF.

A few counts support this clone. The genes are TRBV6-1 and TRBJ1-5; unclear D gene. Germline V CDR1 and CDR2: MNHNS, SASEGT. V was cut by 3 bases and J by 3 bases, with 3 bases left in between. The CDR3 runs to 12 residues. The CDR3 sequence: CASSEPNQPQHF. The CDR3 DNA follows: TGTGCCAGCAGTGAGCCCAATCAGCCCCAGCATTTT.

The chain uses TRBV28 and TRBJ2-1; the D gene is possibly TRBD2 (6 bases). CDR1 and CDR2 from the germline V gene are MDHEN and SYDVKM. This CDR3 spans 13 amino acids. Trimming stripped 7 bases from V and 7 bases from J, with 14 bases between. The CDR3 sequence: CASNKLGRNEQFF. The CDR3 bases are TGTGCCAGCAACAAACTAGGGAGGAATGAGCAGTTCTTC.

V and J are TRBV6-1 and TRBJ1-4; 8 bases map to TRBD1. This CDR3 spans 14 amino acids. V dropped 10 bases and J dropped 2; count of bases not matched to a gene: 6. Germline CDR1 MNHNS, CDR2 SASEGT. CDR3 region: CATDRGGTNEKLFF. The CDR3 nucleotides are TGTGCCACAGACAGGGGAGGCACTAATGAAAAACTGTTTTTT.